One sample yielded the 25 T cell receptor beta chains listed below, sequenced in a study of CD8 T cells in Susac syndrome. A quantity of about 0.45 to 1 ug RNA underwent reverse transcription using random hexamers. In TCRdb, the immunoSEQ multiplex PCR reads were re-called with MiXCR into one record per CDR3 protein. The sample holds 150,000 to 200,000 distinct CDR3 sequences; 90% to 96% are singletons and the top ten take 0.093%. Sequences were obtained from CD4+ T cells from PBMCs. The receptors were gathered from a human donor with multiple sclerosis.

The CDR3 reads CAWSVGDGPYEQYF. CDR3 in DNA: TGTGCCTGGAGTGTAGGGGACGGCCCCTACGAGCAGTACTTC. J is TRBJ2-7 and V is TRBV30; D may match TRBD1 or TRBD2 (5 bases each). The CDR3 spans 14 residues. Germline-derived CDR1 and CDR2 are GTSNPN and SVGIG (reference sequence). The V and J ends lost 0 bases and 2 bases respectively, with 11 bases between them.

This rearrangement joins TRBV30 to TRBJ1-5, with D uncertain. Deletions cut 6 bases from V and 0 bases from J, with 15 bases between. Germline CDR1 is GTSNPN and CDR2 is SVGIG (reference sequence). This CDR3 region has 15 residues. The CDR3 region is CACSSLGNSNQPQHF. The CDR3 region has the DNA TGTGCCTGTTCGAGCCTAGGGAATAGCAATCAGCCCCAGCATTTT.

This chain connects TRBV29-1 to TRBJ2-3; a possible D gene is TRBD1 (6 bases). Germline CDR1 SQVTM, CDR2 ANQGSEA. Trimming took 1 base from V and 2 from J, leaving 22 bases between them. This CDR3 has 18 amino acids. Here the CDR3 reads CSVEGPTGTSAPTDTQYF. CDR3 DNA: TGCAGCGTTGAAGGGCCAACCGGGACATCAGCCCCCACAGATACGCAGTATTTT.

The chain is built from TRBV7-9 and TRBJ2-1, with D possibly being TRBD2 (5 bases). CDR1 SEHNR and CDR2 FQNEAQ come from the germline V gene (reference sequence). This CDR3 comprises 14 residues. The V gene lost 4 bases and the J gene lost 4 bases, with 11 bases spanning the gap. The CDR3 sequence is CASSYERLYNEQFF. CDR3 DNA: TGTGCCAGCAGCTATGAGAGACTATACAATGAGCAGTTCTTC.

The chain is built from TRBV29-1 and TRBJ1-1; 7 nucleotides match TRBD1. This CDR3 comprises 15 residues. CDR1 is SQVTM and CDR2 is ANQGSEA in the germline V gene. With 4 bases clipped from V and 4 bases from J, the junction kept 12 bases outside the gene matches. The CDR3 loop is CSVGEGGGIGTEAFF. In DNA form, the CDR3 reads TGCAGCGTTGGGGAAGGGGGCGGGATAGGCACTGAAGCTTTCTTT.

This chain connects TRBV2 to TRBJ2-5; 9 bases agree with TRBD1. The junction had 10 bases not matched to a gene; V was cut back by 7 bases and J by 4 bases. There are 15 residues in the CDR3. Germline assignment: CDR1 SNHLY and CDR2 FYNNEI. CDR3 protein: CASTASDRGGETQYF. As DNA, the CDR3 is TGTGCCAGCACGGCCTCGGACAGGGGAGGAGAGACCCAGTACTTC.

For the CDR3, the DNA is TGTGCCAGCAGCCTAGAACTAGCCAAAAACATTCAGTACTTC. It codes for CASSLELAKNIQYF. The chain combines TRBV5-6 with TRBJ2-4, with no clear D. The V and J ends lost 4 bases and 0 bases respectively, with 8 bases between them. Germline V gene lookup returns CDR1 SGHDT and CDR2 YYEEEE. This CDR3 region has 14 residues.

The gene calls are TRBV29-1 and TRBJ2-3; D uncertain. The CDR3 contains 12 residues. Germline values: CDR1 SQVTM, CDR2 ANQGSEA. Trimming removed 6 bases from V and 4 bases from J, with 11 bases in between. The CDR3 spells CSVAPGPDTQYF. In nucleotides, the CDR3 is TGCAGCGTGGCCCCGGGCCCAGATACGCAGTATTTT.

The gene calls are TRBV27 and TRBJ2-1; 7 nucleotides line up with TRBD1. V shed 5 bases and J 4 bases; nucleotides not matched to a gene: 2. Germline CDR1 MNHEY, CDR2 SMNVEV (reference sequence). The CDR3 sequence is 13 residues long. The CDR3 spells CASSPRGYNEQFF. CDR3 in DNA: TGTGCCAGCAGTCCCAGGGGGTACAATGAGCAGTTCTTC.

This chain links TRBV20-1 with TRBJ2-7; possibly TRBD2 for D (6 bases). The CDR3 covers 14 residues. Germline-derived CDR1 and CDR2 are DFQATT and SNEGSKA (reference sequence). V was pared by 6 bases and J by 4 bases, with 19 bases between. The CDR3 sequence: CSATSGFEVYEQYF. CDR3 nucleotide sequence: TGCAGTGCAACGAGCGGGTTTGAGGTTTACGAGCAGTACTTC.

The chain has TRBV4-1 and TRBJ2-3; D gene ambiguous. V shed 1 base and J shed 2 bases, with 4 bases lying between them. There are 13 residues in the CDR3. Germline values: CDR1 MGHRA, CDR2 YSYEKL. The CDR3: CASSQVNTDTQYF. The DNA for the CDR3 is TGCGCCAGCAGCCAAGTCAACACAGATACGCAGTATTTT.

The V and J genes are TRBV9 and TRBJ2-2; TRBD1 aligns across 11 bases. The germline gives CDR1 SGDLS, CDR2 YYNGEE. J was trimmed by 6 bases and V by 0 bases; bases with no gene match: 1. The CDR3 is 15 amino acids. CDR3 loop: CASSVAGQGAGELFF. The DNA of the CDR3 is TGTGCCAGCAGCGTAGCGGGACAGGGGGCCGGGGAGCTGTTTTTT.

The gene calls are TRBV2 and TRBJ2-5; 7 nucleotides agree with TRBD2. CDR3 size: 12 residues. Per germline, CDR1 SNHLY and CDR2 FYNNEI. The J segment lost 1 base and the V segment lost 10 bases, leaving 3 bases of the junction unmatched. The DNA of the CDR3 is TGTGCCATTAGGACTAGCCAAGAGACCCAGTACTTC. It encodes CAIRTSQETQYF.

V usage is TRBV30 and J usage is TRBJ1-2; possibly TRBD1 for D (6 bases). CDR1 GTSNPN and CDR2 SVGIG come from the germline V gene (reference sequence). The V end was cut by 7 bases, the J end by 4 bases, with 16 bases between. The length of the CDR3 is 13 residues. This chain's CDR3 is CASGAGIPYGYTF. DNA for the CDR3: TGTGCCTCAGGGGCGGGTATTCCCTATGGCTACACCTTC.

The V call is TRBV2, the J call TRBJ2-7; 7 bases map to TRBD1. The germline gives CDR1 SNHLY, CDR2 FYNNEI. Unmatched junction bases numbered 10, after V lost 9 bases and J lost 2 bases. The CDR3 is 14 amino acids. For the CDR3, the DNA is TGTGCCAGGACTGGGACAGCGAGCCCCTACGAGCAGTACTTC. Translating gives CARTGTASPYEQYF.

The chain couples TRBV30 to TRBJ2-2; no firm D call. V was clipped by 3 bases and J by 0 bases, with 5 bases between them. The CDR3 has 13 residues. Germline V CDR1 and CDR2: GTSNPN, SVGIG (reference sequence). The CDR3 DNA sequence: TGTGCCTGGAGATCTTCGAACACCGGGGAGCTGTTTTTT. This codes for CAWRSSNTGELFF.

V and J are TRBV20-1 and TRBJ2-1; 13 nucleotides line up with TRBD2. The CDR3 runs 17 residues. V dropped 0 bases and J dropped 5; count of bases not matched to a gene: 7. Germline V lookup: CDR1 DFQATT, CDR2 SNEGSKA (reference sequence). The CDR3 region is CSARDSRTSGGDNEQFF. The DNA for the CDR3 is TGCAGTGCTAGAGACTCCCGGACTAGCGGGGGAGACAATGAGCAGTTCTTC.

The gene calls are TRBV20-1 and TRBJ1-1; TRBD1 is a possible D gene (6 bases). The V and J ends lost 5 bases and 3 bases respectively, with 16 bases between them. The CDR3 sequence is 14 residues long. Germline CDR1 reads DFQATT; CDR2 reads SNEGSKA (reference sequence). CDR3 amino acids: CSAAGTRLDTEAFF. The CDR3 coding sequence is TGCAGTGCTGCCGGGACACGACTTGACACTGAAGCTTTCTTT.

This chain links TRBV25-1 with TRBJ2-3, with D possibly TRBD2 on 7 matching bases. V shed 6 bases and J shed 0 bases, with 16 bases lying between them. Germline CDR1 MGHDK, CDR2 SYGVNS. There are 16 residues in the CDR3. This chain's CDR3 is CASSGGPMGSTDTQYF. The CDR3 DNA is TGTGCCAGCAGCGGGGGGCCCATGGGGAGCACAGATACGCAGTATTTT.

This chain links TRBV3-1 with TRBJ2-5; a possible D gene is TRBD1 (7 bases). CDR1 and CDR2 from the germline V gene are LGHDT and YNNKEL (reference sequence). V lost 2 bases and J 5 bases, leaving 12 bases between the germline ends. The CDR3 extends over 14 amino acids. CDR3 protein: CASSQRRGQETQYF. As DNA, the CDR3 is TGTGCCAGCAGCCAAAGGAGGGGGCAGGAGACCCAGTACTTC.

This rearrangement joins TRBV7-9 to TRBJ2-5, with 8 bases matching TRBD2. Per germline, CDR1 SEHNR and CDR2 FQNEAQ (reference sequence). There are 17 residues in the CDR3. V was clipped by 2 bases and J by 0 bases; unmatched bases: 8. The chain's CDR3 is CASSLSPGLADQETQYF. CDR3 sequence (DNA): TGTGCCAGCAGCTTATCACCCGGACTAGCAGACCAAGAGACCCAGTACTTC.

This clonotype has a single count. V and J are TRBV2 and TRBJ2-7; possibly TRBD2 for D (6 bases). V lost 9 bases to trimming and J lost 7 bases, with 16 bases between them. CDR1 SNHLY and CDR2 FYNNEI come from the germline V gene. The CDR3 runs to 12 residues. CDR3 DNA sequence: TGTGCCAGTGGGGGACTTGTTGAAGAGCAGTACTTC. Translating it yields CASGGLVEEQYF.

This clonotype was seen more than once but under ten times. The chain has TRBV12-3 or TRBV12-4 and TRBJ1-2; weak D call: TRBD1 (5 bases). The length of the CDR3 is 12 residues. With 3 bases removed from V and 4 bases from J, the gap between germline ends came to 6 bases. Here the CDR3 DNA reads TGTGCCAGCAGTTTTGGGGGCTATGGCTACACCTTC. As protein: CASSFGGYGYTF.

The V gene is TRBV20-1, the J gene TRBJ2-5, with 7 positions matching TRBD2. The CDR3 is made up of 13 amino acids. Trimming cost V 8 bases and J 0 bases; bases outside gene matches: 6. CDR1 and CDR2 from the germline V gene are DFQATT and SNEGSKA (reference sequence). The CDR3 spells CSWGGVDQETQYF. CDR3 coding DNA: TGCAGTTGGGGGGGGGTCGACCAAGAGACCCAGTACTTC.

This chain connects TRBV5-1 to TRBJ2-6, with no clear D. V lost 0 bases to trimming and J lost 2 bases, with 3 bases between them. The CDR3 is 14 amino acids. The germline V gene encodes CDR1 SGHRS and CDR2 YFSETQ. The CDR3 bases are TGCGCCAGCAGCTTGGGGGCTGGGGCCAACGTCCTGACTTTC. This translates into CASSLGAGANVLTF.